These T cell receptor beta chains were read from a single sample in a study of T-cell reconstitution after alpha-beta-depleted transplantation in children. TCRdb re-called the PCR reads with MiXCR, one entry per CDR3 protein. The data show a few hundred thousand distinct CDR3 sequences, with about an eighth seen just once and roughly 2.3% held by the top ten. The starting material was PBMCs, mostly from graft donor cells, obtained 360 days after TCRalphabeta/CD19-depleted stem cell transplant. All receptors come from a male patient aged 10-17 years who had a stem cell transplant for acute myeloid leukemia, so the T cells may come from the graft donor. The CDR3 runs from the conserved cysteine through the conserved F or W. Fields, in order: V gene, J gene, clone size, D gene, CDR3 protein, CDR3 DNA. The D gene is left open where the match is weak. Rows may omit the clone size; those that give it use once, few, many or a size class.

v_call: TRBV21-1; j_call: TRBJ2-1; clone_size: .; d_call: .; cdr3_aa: CASSKVNWTSGYNEQFF; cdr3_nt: TGTGCCAGCAGCAAAGTCAATTGGACTAGCGGTTACAATGAGCAGTTCTTC
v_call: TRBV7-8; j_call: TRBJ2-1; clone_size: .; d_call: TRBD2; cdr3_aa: CASSTSGTDNEQFF; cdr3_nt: TGTGCCAGCAGCACTAGCGGGACGGACAATGAGCAGTTCTTC
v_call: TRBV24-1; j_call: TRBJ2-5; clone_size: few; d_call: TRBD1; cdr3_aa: CATSDSGTGRREETQYF; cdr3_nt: TGTGCCACCAGTGATTCCGGGACAGGGCGTCGAGAAGAGACCCAGTACTTC
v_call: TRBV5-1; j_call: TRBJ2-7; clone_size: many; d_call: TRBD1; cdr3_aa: CASARDRGYEQYF; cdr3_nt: TGCGCCAGCGCCAGGGACAGGGGTTACGAGCAGTACTTC
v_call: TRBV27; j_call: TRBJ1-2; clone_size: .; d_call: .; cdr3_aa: CASSLARQVTGYTF; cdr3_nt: TGTGCCAGCAGTTTAGCTCGACAAGTGACTGGCTACACCTTC
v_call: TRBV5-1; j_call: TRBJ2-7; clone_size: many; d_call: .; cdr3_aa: CASSLFRLSSYEQYF; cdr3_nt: TGCGCCAGCAGCTTGTTTCGTCTGAGCTCCTACGAGCAGTACTTC
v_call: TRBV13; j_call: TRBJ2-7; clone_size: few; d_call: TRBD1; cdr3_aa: CASSLDTGAQYF; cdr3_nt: TGTGCCAGCAGCTTAGACACAGGGGCTCAGTACTTC
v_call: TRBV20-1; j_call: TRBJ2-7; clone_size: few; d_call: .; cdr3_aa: CSARDQGRQLGF; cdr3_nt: TGCAGTGCTAGAGATCAAGGTCGTCAATTGGGCTTC
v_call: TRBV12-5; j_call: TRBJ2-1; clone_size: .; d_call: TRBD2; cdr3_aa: CASGFTSGLSSYNEQFF; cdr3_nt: TGTGCTAGTGGTTTCACTAGCGGGTTAAGCTCCTACAATGAGCAGTTCTTC
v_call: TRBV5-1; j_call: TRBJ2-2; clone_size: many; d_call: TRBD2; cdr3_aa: CASSLAASGTRTGELFF; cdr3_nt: TGCGCCAGCAGCTTGGCGGCTAGCGGGACTCGCACCGGGGAGCTGTTTTTT
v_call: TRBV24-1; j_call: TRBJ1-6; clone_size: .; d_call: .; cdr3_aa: CATNRRNSPLHF; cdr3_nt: TGTGCCACTAATCGGAGGAATTCACCCCTCCACTTT
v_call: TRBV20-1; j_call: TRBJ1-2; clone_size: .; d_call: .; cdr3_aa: CSALGVGGLYGYTF; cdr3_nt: TGCAGTGCTCTCGGGGTTGGGGGACTGTATGGCTACACCTTC
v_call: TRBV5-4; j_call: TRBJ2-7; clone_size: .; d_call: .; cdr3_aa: CASSLDHTYEQYF; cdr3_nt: TGTGCCAGCAGCTTGGACCACACCTACGAGCAGTACTTC
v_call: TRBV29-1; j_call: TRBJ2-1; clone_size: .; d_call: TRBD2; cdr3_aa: CSVDTSGMYNEQFF; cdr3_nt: TGCAGCGTTGACACTAGCGGGATGTACAATGAGCAGTTCTTC
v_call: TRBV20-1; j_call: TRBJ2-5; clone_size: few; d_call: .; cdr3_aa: CSATTGIQETQYF; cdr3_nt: TGCAGTGCTACTACAGGGATTCAAGAGACCCAGTACTTC
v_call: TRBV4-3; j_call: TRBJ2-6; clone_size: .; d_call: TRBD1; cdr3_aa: CASSQRSPGTASSGANVLTF; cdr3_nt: TGCGCCAGCAGCCAACGAAGCCCCGGGACAGCCTCCTCTGGGGCCAACGTCCTGACTTTC
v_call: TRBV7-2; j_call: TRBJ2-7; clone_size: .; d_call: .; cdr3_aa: CASSLDGRVTYEQYF; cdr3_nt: TGTGCCAGCAGCTTAGACGGGAGAGTGACCTACGAGCAGTACTTC
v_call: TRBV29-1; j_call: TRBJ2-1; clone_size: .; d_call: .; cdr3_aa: CSLSGVEGNEEFF; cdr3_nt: TGCAGCCTTTCAGGGGTTGAGGGCAATGAGGAGTTCTTC